The 30 T cell receptor beta chains below were found in one sample sequenced in a study of beta chain features in type 1 diabetes. Findings and limits, study-wide: Type 1 diabetes patients had moderately but significantly shorter TCRB CDR3s in all four CD4+ subsets.

What was sequenced were expressed TCRB transcripts, since all of the isolated RNA had been reverse transcribed. Produced via immunoSEQ multiplex PCR; TCRdb's table is partial and in-frame only. Here the sample spans over 150,000 clones, less than 9.5% being singletons. What these receptors recognize is not known. What was sequenced was central memory CD4+ T cells from blood. The receptor set was obtained from a woman between 40 and 50 years old with type 1 diabetes.

This clone showed up just a few times. The CDR3 nucleotides are TGTGCCAGCAGTCCTGGTGGGGCTAGCGGGAACCACGAGCAGTACTTC. This codes for CASSPGGASGNHEQYF. This chain uses TRBV25-1 with TRBJ2-7, with TRBD2 matching 9 bases. Germline CDR1 and CDR2: MGHDK and SYGVNS. CDR3 size: 16 residues. V lost 5 bases and J lost 5; bases outside the gene matches: 13.

The chain uses TRBV4-3 and TRBJ2-7, with TRBD2 identical over 7 bases. The length of the CDR3 is 15 residues. Germline-derived CDR1 and CDR2 are LGHNA and YSLEER. Trimming took 2 bases from V and 5 from J; bases not matched to a gene: 9. The CDR3 protein is CASSQQAGLRDEQYF. In nucleotides, the CDR3 is TGCGCCAGCAGCCAACAAGCGGGGCTAAGGGACGAGCAGTACTTC.

Only a few counts were recorded for this clone. V and J are TRBV9 and TRBJ2-1, with D possibly being TRBD2 (6 bases). Trimming stripped 4 bases from V and 9 bases from J, with 11 bases between. The CDR3 is made up of 12 amino acids. The V gene's germline CDR1 is SGDLS and CDR2 YYNGEE. CDR3: CASSSTRIEQFF. CDR3 DNA sequence: TGTGCCAGCAGCTCGACTAGAATTGAGCAGTTCTTC.

In its sample, this clone was seen a few times. The chain is built from TRBV9 and TRBJ2-7, with D possibly being TRBD1 (6 bases). The CDR3 loop spans 15 amino acids. Germline V gene data show CDR1 as SGDLS and CDR2 as YYNGEE. Trimming took off 3 bases at V and 5 bases at J, with 18 bases between the two ends. DNA for the CDR3: TGTGCCAGCAGCGGAGGGGGAGCCCTAGCCCACGAGCAGTACTTC. It yields the protein CASSGGGALAHEQYF.

This clone came up many times. V gene TRBV29-1 combines with J gene TRBJ2-6, with 7 bases lining up with TRBD1. V lost 5 bases, J lost 2 bases, and 6 bases stayed unmatched. CDR1 SQVTM and CDR2 ANQGSEA come from the germline V gene. The CDR3 has 15 amino acids. The CDR3 is CSVPTGSTGANVLTF. CDR3 DNA: TGCAGCGTTCCGACAGGGTCAACTGGGGCCAACGTCCTGACTTTC.

The chain recombines TRBV27 with TRBJ1-5; D possibly corresponds to TRBD1 (6 bases). Germline CDR1 is MNHEY and CDR2 is SMNVEV (reference sequence). CDR3 length: 14 amino acids. Trimming cost V 3 bases and J 3 bases, with 9 bases left between them. In nucleotides, the CDR3 is TGTGCCAGCAGTTTTCAGGGGCCCAATCAGCCCCAGCATTTT. This sequence encodes CASSFQGPNQPQHF.

The J gene is TRBJ2-1, the V gene TRBV19, with a weak D call TRBD2 (6 bases). Germline CDR1 reads LNHDA; CDR2 reads SQIVND (reference sequence). The V end was cut by 5 bases, the J end by 7 bases, with 18 bases between. The CDR3 spans 15 residues. The CDR3 coding sequence is TGTGCCAGTAGTTCCCTGGTAGCGGCTCGGAATGAGCAGTTCTTC. Its translation: CASSSLVAARNEQFF. Filled out from reference TRBV19 and TRBJ2-1, the complete variable domain reads DGGITQSPKYLFRKEGQNVTLSCEQNLNHDAMYWYRQDPGQGLRLIYYSQIVNDFQKGDIAEGYSVSREKKESFPLTVTSAQKNPTAFYLCASSSLVAARNEQFFGPGTRLTVL.

This clone appeared a few times. The chain is built from TRBV10-2 and TRBJ2-5; TRBD2 might be the D (5 bases). Germline CDR1 reads WSHSY; CDR2 reads SAAADI. Trimming shortened V by 2 bases and J by 4 bases, and 11 bases separated the two germline ends. The length of the CDR3 is 14 residues. This chain's CDR3 is CASSEPYGGETQYF. The CDR3, as DNA: TGCGCCAGCAGTGAGCCCTACGGAGGAGAGACCCAGTACTTC.

This clone was counted only a few times. The V gene is TRBV7-2, the J gene TRBJ1-2; D gene ambiguous. This CDR3 is built from 15 residues. In germline, CDR1 is SGHTA, CDR2 FQGNSA. V shed 2 bases and J shed 6 bases, with 16 bases lying between them. The CDR3 spells CASSLNPSTLDGYTF. The CDR3 nucleotides read TGTGCCAGCAGCTTAAATCCCAGTACCCTCGATGGCTACACCTTC. The full variable domain, with the rest looked up from reference TRBV7-2 and TRBJ1-2, is GAGVSQSPSNKVTEKGKDVELRCDPISGHTALYWYRQSLGQGLEFLIYFQGNSAPDKSGLPSDRFSAERTGGSVSTLTIQRTQQEDSAVYLCASSLNPSTLDGYTFGSGTRLTVV.

CDR3 sequence reads: CASSITSGGGEQFF. The DNA of the CDR3 is TGTGCCAGCAGCATCACTAGCGGGGGAGGGGAGCAGTTCTTC. V gene TRBV5-6 combines with J gene TRBJ2-1, with 11 bases that match TRBD2. Germline CDR1 reads SGHDT; CDR2 reads YYEEEE. Unmatched junction bases numbered 7, after V lost 4 bases and J lost 10 bases. The CDR3 is 14 residues long.

The rearrangement links TRBV7-9 to TRBJ2-1, with TRBD2 matching over 9 bases. The CDR3 has 18 residues. Germline assignment: CDR1 SEHNR and CDR2 FQNEAQ (reference sequence). With 5 bases clipped from V and 0 bases from J, the junction kept 11 bases outside the gene matches. The CDR3 region has the DNA TGTGCCAGCAGCAAGGCGGGAGGGGCGCAAAGCTCCTACAATGAGCAGTTCTTC. Protein product: CASSKAGGAQSSYNEQFF.

The table lists this clone with a few counts. The V gene is TRBV5-4, the J gene TRBJ1-3, with no clear D. Trimming stripped 4 bases from V and 0 bases from J, with 8 bases between. Germline loops: CDR1 SGHNT, CDR2 YYREEE (reference sequence). The CDR3 extends over 14 amino acids. In nucleotides, the CDR3 is TGTGCCAGCAGCCAGTCGGGCTCTGGAAACACCATATATTTT. Encoded protein: CASSQSGSGNTIYF.

The chain couples TRBV28 to TRBJ2-3; 9 nucleotides match TRBD1. This CDR3 region has 15 residues. CDR1 and CDR2 (germline): MDHEN, SYDVKM. V trimming: 6 bases; J trimming: 6 bases; junction bases outside the gene matches: 10. The CDR3 protein is CASSHQTGGADTQYF. CDR3 nucleotides: TGTGCCAGCAGCCACCAGACAGGGGGAGCGGATACGCAGTATTTT.

This clone was observed a few times. The CDR3 DNA reads as TGTGCCAGCAGTTTTTCCCGGGGAGGGAACACCGGGGAGCTGTTTTTT. It codes for CASSFSRGGNTGELFF. V gene TRBV6-6 combines with J gene TRBJ2-2; tentative D call: TRBD2 (6 bases). Germline V gene lookup returns CDR1 MNHNY and CDR2 SVGAGI (reference sequence). Trimming left V 4 bases short and J 1 base short, with 13 bases between. The CDR3 has 16 amino acids.

This clone showed up just a few times. The rearrangement joins TRBV5-6 to TRBJ1-1; D ambiguous. The CDR3 extends over 13 amino acids. The germline gives CDR1 SGHDT, CDR2 YYEEEE. Trimming cost V 0 bases and J 2 bases, with 5 bases left between them. The CDR3 bases are TGTGCCAGCAGCTTGGACATTAACACTGAAGCTTTCTTT. Its protein is CASSLDINTEAFF.

This clone has just a few counts. The V call is TRBV29-1, the J call TRBJ1-5; D unresolved. Germline assignment: CDR1 SQVTM and CDR2 ANQGSEA. The CDR3 extends over 13 amino acids. Between the trimmed V and J ends, which lost 3 bases and 7 bases, there was a span of 13 bases. CDR3 amino acids: CSVETFSGQPQHF. The CDR3 nucleotides are TGCAGCGTTGAGACATTTTCGGGGCAGCCCCAGCATTTT.

The chain uses TRBV28 and TRBJ2-5, with TRBD1 matching 8 bases. Germline CDR1 is MDHEN and CDR2 is SYDVKM. Trimming cost V 6 bases and J 6 bases; bases outside gene matches: 9. The CDR3 covers 14 residues. CDR3 sequence reads: CASSPRTGSQTQYF. The CDR3 nucleotides are TGTGCCAGCAGCCCTCGGACAGGGAGCCAGACCCAGTACTTC.

This chain uses TRBV7-6 with TRBJ1-2; 7 bases are a match to TRBD1. After removal of 2 bases from V and 7 bases from J, the junction contained 4 bases not matched to a gene. Looked up from germline, CDR1 is SGHVS and CDR2 is FNYEAQ. The CDR3 is 13 residues long. The DNA of the CDR3 is TGTGCCAGCAGCTTACGACAGGGCGCTGGCTACACCTTC. This gives the protein CASSLRQGAGYTF.

This chain uses TRBV6-1 with TRBJ2-5; 9 bases map to TRBD2. Looked up from germline, CDR1 is MNHNS and CDR2 is SASEGT. Germline trimming cut 1 base from V and 1 base from J; bases unmatched to any gene: 4. The CDR3 consists of 16 residues. Here the CDR3 reads CASSEGNSGSQETQYF. The DNA of the CDR3 is TGTGCCAGCAGTGAAGGGAATAGCGGGAGCCAAGAGACCCAGTACTTC.

The chain has TRBV14 and TRBJ2-1; 10 bases align to TRBD2. Trimming took 0 bases from V and 8 from J; bases not matched to a gene: 7. The CDR3 has 16 amino acids. Germline V gene sequence: CDR1 SGHDN, CDR2 FVKESK. The CDR3 DNA is TGTGCCAGCAGCCAAGATTCGGGACTAGCGAGTGATGAGCAGTTCTTC. The encoded protein is CASSQDSGLASDEQFF.

This chain links TRBV19 with TRBJ2-3; 7 bases agree with TRBD2. Germline CDR1 LNHDA, CDR2 SQIVND (reference sequence). After removal of 11 bases from V and 6 bases from J, the junction contained 5 bases not matched to a gene. The CDR3 has 11 residues. The CDR3 reads CAGFGGDTQYF. CDR3 in DNA: TGTGCCGGATTCGGGGGGGATACGCAGTATTTT.

The table lists this clone with a few counts. V usage is TRBV11-2 and J usage is TRBJ1-3; D possibly corresponds to TRBD1 (6 bases). Trimming pared 5 bases from V and 5 bases from J, leaving 22 bases between. The CDR3 totals 17 residues. Germline CDR1 reads SGHAT; CDR2 reads FQNNGV. The chain's CDR3 is CASSTLEGTGLRNTIYF. CDR3 bases: TGTGCCAGCAGCACCCTCGAAGGCACAGGGCTCCGAAACACCATATATTTT.

This rearrangement joins TRBV19 to TRBJ2-3; tentative D call: TRBD2 (6 bases). Per the germline V gene, CDR1 is LNHDA and CDR2 is SQIVND (reference sequence). The CDR3 totals 14 residues. V was clipped by 8 bases and J by 3 bases, with 15 bases between them. CDR3 region: CASSGSVGTDTQYF. The CDR3 nucleotides read TGTGCCAGTTCCGGGAGCGTTGGTACAGATACGCAGTATTTT.

The rearrangement links TRBV5-1 to TRBJ2-3; D is perhaps TRBD1 (7 bases). CDR1 SGHRS and CDR2 YFSETQ come from the germline V gene. V lost 7 bases and J 0 bases, leaving 12 bases between the germline ends. This CDR3 region has 14 residues. CDR3 amino acids: CASLRGESTDTQYF. Written as DNA, the CDR3 is TGCGCCAGCCTCAGGGGGGAAAGCACAGATACGCAGTATTTT.

This clone turned up a few times. The V call is TRBV7-6, the J call TRBJ1-6, with D tentatively TRBD1 (5 bases). The CDR3 length is 15 residues. Trimming shortened V by 1 base and J by 7 bases, and 11 bases separated the two germline ends. CDR1 and CDR2 from the germline V gene are SGHVS and FNYEAQ. The CDR3 nucleotides are TGTGCCAGCAGCTTAGAGGGAGGGGTAAATTCACCCCTCCACTTT. It translates to CASSLEGGVNSPLHF.

In DNA, the CDR3 is TGCGCCAGCAGGGAGGGACTAGCGGATAACAATGAGCAGTTCTTC. Amino acids: CASREGLADNNEQFF. This chain links TRBV4-1 with TRBJ2-1, with TRBD2 identical over 11 bases. The CDR3 loop spans 15 amino acids. Germline trimming cut 6 bases from V and 5 bases from J; bases unmatched to any gene: 6. Germline V gives CDR1 MGHRA, CDR2 YSYEKL.

This clone turned up a few times. V and J are TRBV7-2 and TRBJ1-5; tentatively, D is TRBD1 (5 bases). This CDR3 region has 17 residues. V lost 0 bases and J lost 9, with 21 bases in between. Germline assignment: CDR1 SGHTA and CDR2 FQGNSA. The CDR3 here is CASSLAGGAGLMRPQHF. The CDR3 bases are TGTGCCAGCAGCTTAGCGGGGGGAGCAGGGCTGATGAGGCCCCAGCATTTT.

In this sample, this clone turned up many times. V and J are TRBV7-3 and TRBJ2-3; 9 bases are a match to TRBD2. From germline, CDR1 is SGHTA and CDR2 FQGTGA. The V and J ends lost 3 bases and 1 base, in that order; junction bases with no gene match: 2. The CDR3 is 15 residues long. As DNA, the CDR3 is TGTGCCAGCAGCTTTAGCGGGGGCGGCACAGATACGCAGTATTTT. This translates into CASSFSGGGTDTQYF.

The gene calls are TRBV11-3 and TRBJ2-1; TRBD1 aligns across 11 bases. V shed 5 bases, J shed 0 bases, and the junction held 6 bases outside the gene matches. This CDR3 is 17 amino acids long. The germline V gene has CDR1 SGHNT and CDR2 YENEEA. In DNA form, the CDR3 reads TGTGCCAGCAGCCCCGGGGACAGGGGGTTCTCCTACAATGAGCAGTTCTTC. Its protein product is CASSPGDRGFSYNEQFF.

In this sample, this clone turned up a few times. The chain links TRBV7-7 to TRBJ2-2, with D tentatively TRBD2 (6 bases). V was pared by 5 bases and J by 1 base, with 11 bases between. This CDR3 has 15 amino acids. Germline CDR1 and CDR2: SSHAT and FNYEAQ (reference sequence). CDR3 sequence (DNA): TGTGCCAGCAGCATCGGGGGATTGAACACCGGGGAGCTGTTTTTT. It encodes CASSIGGLNTGELFF. Full variable domain (remainder filled in from reference TRBV7-7 and TRBJ2-2): GAGVSQSPRYKVTKRGQDVTLRCDPISSHATLYWYQQALGQGPEFLTYFNYEAQPDKSGLPSDRFSAERPEGSISTLTIQRTEQRDSAMYRCASSIGGLNTGELFFGEGSRLTVL.